This T cell receptor (beta chain) is drawn from a study of Ad26.COV2.S vaccination and SARS-CoV-2 variants. About the research overall: Dosing was one shot or two shots 56 days apart.

With 9 bases removed from V and 2 bases from J, the gap between germline ends came to 16 bases. Germline CDR1 reads WNHNN; CDR2 reads SYGVQD (reference sequence). CDR3 length: 15 amino acids. The treatment here: roughly 20 received Ad26.COV2.S at low or high dose, single or two shots; about 5 received placebo; per-sample allocation not given. Samples were taken on day 63 after the first vaccine or placebo injection. This table comes from immunoSEQ multiplex PCR, and its TCRdb copy is limited to in-frame clones, with some not included. The profile shows over 400,000 clones, 92% of them singletons. Study observations and caveats: Placebo recipients and vaccine recipients were similar in non-spike TCR breadth.

With respect to this clone: Its antigen is unknown.

The V and J genes are TRBV10-1 and TRBJ2-2, with D possibly being TRBD1 (7 bases). The sequencing used peripheral blood, collected in a trial of Ad26.COV2.S vaccine versus placebo. The receptor was isolated from a person between 18 and 59 years old who received the Ad26.COV2.S COVID-19 vaccine or a placebo. The CDR3 coding sequence is TGCGCCAGGGGCGGGGACAGACAAAACACCGGGGAGCTGTTTTTT. Its translation: CARGGDRQNTGELFF.